The clone carrying this T cell receptor beta chain was counted only a few times. Its specificity is unknown. The sample originates from a study of identical twins. Study-wide findings and caveats: Beta clonotypes that were abundant in cord blood contained fewer insertions, a pattern absent from memory repertoires. Within monozygotic twins, out-of-frame TCR alpha sharing was underestimated by the models.

V was clipped by 7 bases and J by 3 bases, with 16 bases between them. Germline loops: CDR1 MNHNS, CDR2 SASEGT. This CDR3 has 14 amino acids. Unique molecular identifiers were present on cDNA, and template switching added a universal primer site. A single record per CDR3 protein comes from TCRdb applying MiXCR to the 5' RACE reads. The repertoire holds approximately 1.8 million distinct CDR3 sequences, with roughly a third as singletons. The receptor's source is a newborn girl in good health. Sequencing was done on a sample of cord blood. This chain links TRBV6-1 with TRBJ2-7, with D perhaps being TRBD1 or TRBD2 (6 bases each). The CDR3 DNA reads as TGTGCCAGCATGGGTTCGGGGGCCCACTACGAGCAGTACTTC. Protein product: CASMGSGAHYEQYF.